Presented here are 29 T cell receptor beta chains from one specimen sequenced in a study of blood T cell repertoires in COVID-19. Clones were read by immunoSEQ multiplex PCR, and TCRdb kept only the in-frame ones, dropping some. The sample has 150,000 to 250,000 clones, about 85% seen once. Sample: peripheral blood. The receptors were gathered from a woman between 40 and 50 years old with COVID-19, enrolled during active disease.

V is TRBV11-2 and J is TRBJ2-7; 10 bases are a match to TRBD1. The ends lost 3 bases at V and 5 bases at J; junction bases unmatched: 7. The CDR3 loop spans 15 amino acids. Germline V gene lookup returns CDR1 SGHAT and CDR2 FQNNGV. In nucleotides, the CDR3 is TGTGCCAGCAGCTTGGGGGACAGGGGTATCCACGAGCAGTACTTC. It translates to CASSLGDRGIHEQYF.

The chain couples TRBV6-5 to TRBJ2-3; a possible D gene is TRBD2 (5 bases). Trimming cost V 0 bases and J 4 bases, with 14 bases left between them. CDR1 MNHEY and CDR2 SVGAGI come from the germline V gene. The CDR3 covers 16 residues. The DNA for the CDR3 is TGTGCCAGCAGTTACTCAGTCCTAGCAGGCGCAGATACGCAGTATTTT. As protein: CASSYSVLAGADTQYF.

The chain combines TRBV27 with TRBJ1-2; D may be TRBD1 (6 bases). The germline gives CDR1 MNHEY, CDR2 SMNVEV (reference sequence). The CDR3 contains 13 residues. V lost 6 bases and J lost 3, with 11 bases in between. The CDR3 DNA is TGTGCCAGCAGCCTAGGGGGGGACTATGGCTACACCTTC. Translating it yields CASSLGGDYGYTF.

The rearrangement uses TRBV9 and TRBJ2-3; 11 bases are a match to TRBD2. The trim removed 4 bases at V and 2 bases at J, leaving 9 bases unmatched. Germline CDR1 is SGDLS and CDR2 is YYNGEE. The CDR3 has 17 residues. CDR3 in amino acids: CASSLTTSGAVTDTQYF. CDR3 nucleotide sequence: TGTGCCAGCAGCTTAACGACTAGCGGGGCGGTCACAGATACGCAGTATTTT. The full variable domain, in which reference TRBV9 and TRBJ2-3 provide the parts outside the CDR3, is DSGVTQTPKHLITATGQRVTLRCSPRSGDLSVYWYQQSLDQGLQFLIQYYNGEERAKGNILERFSAQQFPDLHSELNLSSLELGDSALYFCASSLTTSGAVTDTQYFGPGTRLTVL.

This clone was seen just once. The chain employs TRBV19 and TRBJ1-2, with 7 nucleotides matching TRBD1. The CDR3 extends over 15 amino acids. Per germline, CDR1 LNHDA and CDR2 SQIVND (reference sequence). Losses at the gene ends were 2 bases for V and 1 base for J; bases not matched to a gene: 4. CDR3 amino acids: CASSITGQINYGYTF. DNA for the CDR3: TGTGCCAGTAGTATAACGGGACAGATTAACTATGGCTACACCTTC.

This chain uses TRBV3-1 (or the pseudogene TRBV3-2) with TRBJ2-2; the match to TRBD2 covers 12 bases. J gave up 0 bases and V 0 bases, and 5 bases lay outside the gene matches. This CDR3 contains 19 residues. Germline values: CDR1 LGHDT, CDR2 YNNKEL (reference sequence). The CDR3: CASSQDLGLAGPNTGELFF. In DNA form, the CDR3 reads TGTGCCAGCAGCCAAGATCTAGGACTAGCGGGGCCGAACACCGGGGAGCTGTTTTTT.

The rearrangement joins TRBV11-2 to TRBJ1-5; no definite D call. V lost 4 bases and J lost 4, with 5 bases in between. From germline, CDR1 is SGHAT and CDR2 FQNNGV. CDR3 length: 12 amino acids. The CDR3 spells CASSSGNQPQHF. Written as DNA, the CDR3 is TGTGCCAGCAGCTCGGGAAATCAGCCCCAGCATTTT.

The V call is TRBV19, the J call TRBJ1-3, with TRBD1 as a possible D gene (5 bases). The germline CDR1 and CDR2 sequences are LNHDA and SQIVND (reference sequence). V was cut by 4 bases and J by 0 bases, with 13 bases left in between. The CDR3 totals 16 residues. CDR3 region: CASSRGRQISGNTIYF. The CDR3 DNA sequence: TGTGCCAGTAGTAGGGGTAGACAGATCTCTGGAAACACCATATATTTT. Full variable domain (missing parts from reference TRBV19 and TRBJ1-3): DGGITQSPKYLFRKEGQNVTLSCEQNLNHDAMYWYRQDPGQGLRLIYYSQIVNDFQKGDIAEGYSVSREKKESFPLTVTSAQKNPTAFYLCASSRGRQISGNTIYFGEGSWLTVV.

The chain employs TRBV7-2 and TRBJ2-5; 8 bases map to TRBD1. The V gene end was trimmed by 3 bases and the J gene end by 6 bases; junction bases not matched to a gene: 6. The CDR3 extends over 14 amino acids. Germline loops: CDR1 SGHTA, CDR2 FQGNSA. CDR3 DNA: TGTGCCAGCAGCTTTGCAGGGGGCGCGAAGACCCAGTACTTC. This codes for CASSFAGGAKTQYF.

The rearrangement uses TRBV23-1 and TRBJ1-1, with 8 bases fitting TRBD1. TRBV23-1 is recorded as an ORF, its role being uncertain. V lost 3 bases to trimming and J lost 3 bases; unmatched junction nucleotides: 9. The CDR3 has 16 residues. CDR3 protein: CASSHIATGGDTEAFF. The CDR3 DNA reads TGCGCCAGCAGTCACATAGCTACAGGGGGGGACACTGAAGCTTTCTTT.

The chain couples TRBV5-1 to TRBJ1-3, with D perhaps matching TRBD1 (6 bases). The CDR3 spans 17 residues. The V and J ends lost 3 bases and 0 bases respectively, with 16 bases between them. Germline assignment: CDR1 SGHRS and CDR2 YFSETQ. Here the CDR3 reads CASSYQGQVSSGNTIYF. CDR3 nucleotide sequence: TGCGCCAGCAGCTACCAGGGGCAGGTTAGCTCTGGAAACACCATATATTTT.

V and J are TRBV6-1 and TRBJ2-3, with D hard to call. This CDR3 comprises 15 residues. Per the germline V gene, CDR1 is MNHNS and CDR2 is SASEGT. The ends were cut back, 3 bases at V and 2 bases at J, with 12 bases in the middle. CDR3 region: CASSDVGSPTDTQYF. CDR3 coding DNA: TGTGCCAGCAGTGATGTGGGCAGCCCCACAGATACGCAGTATTTT.

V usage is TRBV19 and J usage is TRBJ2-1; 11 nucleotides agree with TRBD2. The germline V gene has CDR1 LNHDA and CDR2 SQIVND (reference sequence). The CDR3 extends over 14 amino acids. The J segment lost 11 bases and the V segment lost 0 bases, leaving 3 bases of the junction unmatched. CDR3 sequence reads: CASSIDTSGGQQFF. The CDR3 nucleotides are TGTGCCAGTAGTATAGACACTAGCGGGGGCCAGCAGTTCTTC.

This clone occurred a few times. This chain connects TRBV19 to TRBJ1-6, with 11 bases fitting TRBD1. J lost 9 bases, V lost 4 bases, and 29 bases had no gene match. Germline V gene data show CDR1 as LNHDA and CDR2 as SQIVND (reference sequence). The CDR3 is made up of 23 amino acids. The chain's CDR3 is CASSKKLKIAGTGGMGTSSPLHF. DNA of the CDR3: TGTGCCAGTAGTAAAAAACTTAAAATCGCCGGGACAGGGGGAATGGGGACAAGTTCACCCCTCCACTTT.

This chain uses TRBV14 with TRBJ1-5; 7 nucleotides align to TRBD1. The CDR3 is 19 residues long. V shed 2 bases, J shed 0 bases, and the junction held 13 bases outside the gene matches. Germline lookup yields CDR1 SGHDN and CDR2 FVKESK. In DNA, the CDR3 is TGTGCCAGCAGCCAATTGAGGGGGCCCGGGGGATATAGCAATCAGCCCCAGCATTTT. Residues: CASSQLRGPGGYSNQPQHF.

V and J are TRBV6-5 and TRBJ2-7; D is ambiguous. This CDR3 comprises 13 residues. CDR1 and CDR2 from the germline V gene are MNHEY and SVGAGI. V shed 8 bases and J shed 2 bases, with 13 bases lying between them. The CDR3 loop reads CASGPAGAYEQYF. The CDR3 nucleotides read TGTGCCAGCGGGCCTGCAGGCGCCTACGAGCAGTACTTC.

The CDR3 region is CASNLASGRGEQYF. CDR3 bases: TGTGCCAGCAATTTGGCTAGCGGGAGAGGGGAGCAGTACTTC. The chain joins TRBV6-5 to TRBJ2-7; 10 nucleotides align to TRBD2. CDR1 and CDR2 (germline): MNHEY, SVGAGI. CDR3 length: 14 amino acids. Trimming removed 7 bases from V and 7 bases from J; junction bases left unmatched: 10.

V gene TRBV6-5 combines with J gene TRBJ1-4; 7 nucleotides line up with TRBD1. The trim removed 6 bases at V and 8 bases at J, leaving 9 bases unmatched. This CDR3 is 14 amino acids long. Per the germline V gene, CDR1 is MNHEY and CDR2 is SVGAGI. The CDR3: CASRSTGTHEKLFF. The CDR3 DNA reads TGTGCCAGCAGGTCGACAGGGACGCACGAAAAACTGTTTTTT.

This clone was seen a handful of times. The CDR3 DNA is TGCGCCAGCAGTTCAGGACTAGCCCAGACCACAGATACGCAGTATTTT. Translation gives CASSSGLAQTTDTQYF. The chain is built from TRBV5-1 and TRBJ2-3, with 8 bases fitting TRBD2. Germline V CDR1 and CDR2: SGHRS, YFSETQ. V lost 5 bases to trimming and J lost 2 bases; unmatched junction nucleotides: 10. CDR3 length: 16 residues.

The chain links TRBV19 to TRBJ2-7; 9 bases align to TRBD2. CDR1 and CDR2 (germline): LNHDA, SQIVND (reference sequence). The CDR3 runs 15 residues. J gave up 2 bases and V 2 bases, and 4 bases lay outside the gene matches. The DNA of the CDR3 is TGTGCCAGTAGTATAACGGCGGGAGGGCCCTACGAGCAGTACTTC. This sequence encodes CASSITAGGPYEQYF. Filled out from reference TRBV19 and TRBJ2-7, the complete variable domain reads DGGITQSPKYLFRKEGQNVTLSCEQNLNHDAMYWYRQDPGQGLRLIYYSQIVNDFQKGDIAEGYSVSREKKESFPLTVTSAQKNPTAFYLCASSITAGGPYEQYFGPGTRLTVT.

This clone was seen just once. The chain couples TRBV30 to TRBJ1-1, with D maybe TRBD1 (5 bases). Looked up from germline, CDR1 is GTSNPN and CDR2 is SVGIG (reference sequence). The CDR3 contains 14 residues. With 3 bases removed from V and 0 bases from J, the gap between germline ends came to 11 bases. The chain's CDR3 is CAWRRGLVNTEAFF. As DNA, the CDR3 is TGTGCCTGGAGAAGGGGTCTCGTGAACACTGAAGCTTTCTTT. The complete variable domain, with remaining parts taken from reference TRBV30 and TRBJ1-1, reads SQTIHQWPATLVQPVGSPLSLECTVEGTSNPNLYWYRQAAGRGLQLLFYSVGIGQISSEVPQNLSASRPQDRQFILSSKKLLLSDSGFYLCAWRRGLVNTEAFFGQGTRLTVV.

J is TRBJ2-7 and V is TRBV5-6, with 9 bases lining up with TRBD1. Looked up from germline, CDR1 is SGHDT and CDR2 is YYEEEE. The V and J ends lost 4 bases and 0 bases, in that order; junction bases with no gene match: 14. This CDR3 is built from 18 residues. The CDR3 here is CASSGLRDRALGSYEQYF. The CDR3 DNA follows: TGTGCCAGCAGCGGGCTTCGGGACAGGGCTTTGGGCTCCTACGAGCAGTACTTC.

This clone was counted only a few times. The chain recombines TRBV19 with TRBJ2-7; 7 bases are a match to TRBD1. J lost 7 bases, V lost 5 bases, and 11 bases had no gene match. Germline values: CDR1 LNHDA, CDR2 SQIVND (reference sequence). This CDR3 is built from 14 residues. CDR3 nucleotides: TGTGCCAGTAGTTTGGGACAGAGGCAGCGGGAGCAGTACTTC. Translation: CASSLGQRQREQYF.

CDR3 residues: CASSLEAGRHNEQFF. The CDR3 DNA reads as TGCGCCAGCAGCTTGGAGGCAGGGCGGCACAATGAGCAGTTCTTC. The gene calls are TRBV5-1 and TRBJ2-1; tentatively, D is TRBD1 (5 bases). Germline loops: CDR1 SGHRS, CDR2 YFSETQ. The CDR3 sequence is 15 residues long. The V gene lost 0 bases and the J gene lost 5 bases, with 12 bases spanning the gap.

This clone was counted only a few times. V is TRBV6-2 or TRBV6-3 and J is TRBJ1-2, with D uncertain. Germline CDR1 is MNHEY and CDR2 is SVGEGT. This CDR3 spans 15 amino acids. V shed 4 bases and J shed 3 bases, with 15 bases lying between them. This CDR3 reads CASSLAPVRDYGYTF. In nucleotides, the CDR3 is TGTGCCAGCAGTTTAGCCCCCGTTCGGGACTATGGCTACACCTTC.

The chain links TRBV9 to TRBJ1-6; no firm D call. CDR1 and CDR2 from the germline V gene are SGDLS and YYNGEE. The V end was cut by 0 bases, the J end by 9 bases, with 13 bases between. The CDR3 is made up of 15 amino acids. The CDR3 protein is CASSVGNGGGSPLHF. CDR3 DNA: TGTGCCAGCAGCGTAGGAAATGGTGGCGGTTCACCCCTCCACTTT.

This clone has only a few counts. CDR3 sequence: CASSIMPGGNYEQYF. Written as DNA, the CDR3 is TGTGCCAGTAGTATAATGCCAGGGGGAAACTACGAGCAGTACTTC. This chain links TRBV19 with TRBJ2-7; 7 bases agree with TRBD1. V was clipped by 2 bases and J by 3 bases; unmatched bases: 7. The CDR3 has 15 amino acids. CDR1 LNHDA and CDR2 SQIVND come from the germline V gene (reference sequence).

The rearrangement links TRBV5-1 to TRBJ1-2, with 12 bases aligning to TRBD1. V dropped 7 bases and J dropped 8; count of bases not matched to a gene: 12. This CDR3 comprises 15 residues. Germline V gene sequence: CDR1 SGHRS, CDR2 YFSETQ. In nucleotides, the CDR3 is TGCGCCAGCTTCGGTCCCGGGACAGGGGGCGAAGGCTACACCTTC. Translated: CASFGPGTGGEGYTF.

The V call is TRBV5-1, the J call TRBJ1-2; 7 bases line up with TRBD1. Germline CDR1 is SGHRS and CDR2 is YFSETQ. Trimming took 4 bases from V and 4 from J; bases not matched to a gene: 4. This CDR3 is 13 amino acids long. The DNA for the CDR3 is TGCGCCAGCAGCCCGGGACAGCTCTATGGCTACACCTTC. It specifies CASSPGQLYGYTF.